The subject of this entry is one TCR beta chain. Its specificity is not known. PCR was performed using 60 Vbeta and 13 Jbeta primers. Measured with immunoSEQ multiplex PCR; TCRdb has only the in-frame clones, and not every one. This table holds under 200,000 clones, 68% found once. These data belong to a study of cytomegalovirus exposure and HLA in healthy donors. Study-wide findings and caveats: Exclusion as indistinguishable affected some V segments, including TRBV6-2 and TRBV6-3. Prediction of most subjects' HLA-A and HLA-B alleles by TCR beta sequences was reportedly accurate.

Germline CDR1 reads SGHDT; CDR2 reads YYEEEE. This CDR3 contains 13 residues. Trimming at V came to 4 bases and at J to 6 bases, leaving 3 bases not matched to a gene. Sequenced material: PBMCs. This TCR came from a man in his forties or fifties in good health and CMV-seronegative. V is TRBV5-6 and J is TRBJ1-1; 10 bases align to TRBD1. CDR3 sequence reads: CASSTGTGAEAFF. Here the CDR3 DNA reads TGTGCCAGCAGCACCGGGACAGGGGCTGAAGCTTTCTTT.